This passage covers 8 T cell receptor beta chains from one sample sequenced in a study of CD8 T cells in ankylosing spondylitis. No cognate antigen is known for these TCRs. MiXCR, applied by TCRdb to the 5' RACE reads, yields one record per CDR3 protein. The sample has 330,000 or so distinct CDR3 sequences, 8% seen once. Whole-study findings and limits: For ankylosing spondylitis blood, a TCR beta motif of about 8 highly homologous variants appeared characteristic.

The sequenced material came from blood, either unsorted or a sorted T cell fraction (not recorded which). Every receptor here comes from a male donor with ankylosing spondylitis.

This clonotype was found many times. CDR3 in amino acids: CSVRDPADSYEQYF. The CDR3 coding sequence is TGCAGCGTTCGCGACCCTGCCGATTCCTACGAGCAGTACTTC. J is TRBJ2-7 and V is TRBV29-1, with unresolved D. V was trimmed by 5 bases and J by 1 base, leaving 15 bases between them. The germline CDR1 and CDR2 sequences are SQVTM and ANQGSEA. The CDR3 contains 14 residues.

This clonotype was found a few times. CDR3 coding DNA: TGCAGTGCGCAGACCGGGAGGGCCAGTGGGGAGCTGTTTTTT. Its protein is CSAQTGRASGELFF. This chain links TRBV20-1 with TRBJ2-2; TRBD2 matches at 8 bases. Germline-derived CDR1 and CDR2 are DFQATT and SNEGSKA (reference sequence). Trimming at V came to 6 bases and at J to 8 bases, leaving 11 bases not matched to a gene. The CDR3 has 14 amino acids.

The sample holds many counts of this clonotype. This chain joins TRBV28 and TRBJ2-7; possible D gene TRBD1, 6 bases. The CDR3 has 14 amino acids. Per the germline V gene, CDR1 is MDHEN and CDR2 is SYDVKM. Deletions cut 5 bases from V and 2 bases from J, with 13 bases between. The CDR3 DNA reads as TGTGCCAGCAGTCCGTACGGACAGCCCTACGAGCAGTACTTC. Translating gives CASSPYGQPYEQYF.

This clonotype showed up many times. This chain connects TRBV29-1 to TRBJ1-1; tentative D call: TRBD1 (5 bases). Trimming removed 6 bases at V and 4 bases at J, with 12 bases between. CDR3 length equals 12 residues. Germline V CDR1 and CDR2: SQVTM, ANQGSEA. This CDR3 reads CSVGTRGTEAFF. The CDR3 DNA reads TGCAGCGTCGGAACAAGGGGCACTGAAGCTTTCTTT.

The chain is built from TRBV15 and TRBJ2-1; 10 bases are a match to TRBD2. CDR3 length equals 16 residues. J lost 3 bases, V lost 5 bases, and 7 bases had no gene match. The V gene's germline CDR1 is LNHNV and CDR2 YYDKDF (reference sequence). The CDR3 region has the DNA TGTGCCACCAGCGGTGTGATAGCGGGAGGCTACAATGAGCAGTTCTTC. Translation: CATSGVIAGGYNEQFF.

The rearrangement joins TRBV20-1 to TRBJ2-7; TRBD1 matches at 7 bases. From germline, CDR1 is DFQATT and CDR2 SNEGSKA (reference sequence). This CDR3 has 13 amino acids. V was clipped by 6 bases and J by 3 bases; unmatched bases: 8. The CDR3 bases are TGCAGTGCCCTGAGGGACAGAGACTACGAGCAGTACTTC. It yields the protein CSALRDRDYEQYF.

J is TRBJ1-4 and V is TRBV11-3; D is undetermined. Trimming left V 4 bases short and J 5 bases short, with 5 bases between. The germline CDR1 and CDR2 sequences are SGHNT and YENEEA. The CDR3 has 12 amino acids. Here the CDR3 reads CASSSENEKLFF. For the CDR3, the DNA is TGTGCCAGCAGCTCGGAGAATGAAAAACTGTTTTTT.

This clonotype was counted only a few times. The chain combines TRBV18 with TRBJ1-4, with a tentative D call TRBD1 (5 bases). Germline CDR1 KGHSH, CDR2 LQKENI. Deletions cut 2 bases from V and 6 bases from J, with 13 bases between. The CDR3 totals 15 residues. CDR3 loop: CASSPTAGVDEKLFF. The CDR3 bases are TGTGCCAGCTCACCAACAGCGGGGGTGGATGAAAAACTGTTTTTT.